This TCR beta chain was observed in a study of T cell responses to AZD1222 COVID-19 vaccine. TCRdb's copy holds only in-frame clones and misses some; the assay was immunoSEQ multiplex PCR. This table has approximately 200,000 clones, roughly nine tenths appearing once. Source: peripheral blood, taken 28 days after the second AZD1222 dose. The TCR sequence derives from an adult who received the AZD1222 COVID-19 vaccine.

This CDR3 reads CASSLEANQPQHF. Written as DNA, the CDR3 is TGTGCCAGCAGTTTAGAGGCAAATCAGCCCCAGCATTTT. The rearrangement uses TRBV28 and TRBJ1-5; D call uncertain. Per the germline V gene, CDR1 is MDHEN and CDR2 is SYDVKM. Trimming pared 2 bases from V and 4 bases from J, leaving 6 bases between. The CDR3 sequence is 13 residues long.